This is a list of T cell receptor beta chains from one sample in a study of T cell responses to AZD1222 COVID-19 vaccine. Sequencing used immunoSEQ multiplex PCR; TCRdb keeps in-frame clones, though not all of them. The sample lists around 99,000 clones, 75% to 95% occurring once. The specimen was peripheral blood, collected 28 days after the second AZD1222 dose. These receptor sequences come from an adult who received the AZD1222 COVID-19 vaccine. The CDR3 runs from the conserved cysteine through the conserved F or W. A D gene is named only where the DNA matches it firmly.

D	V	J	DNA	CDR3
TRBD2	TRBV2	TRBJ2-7	TGTGCCAGCAGGCGAAACCTAGCGGGAGGCCCCTACGAGCAGTACTTC	CASRRNLAGGPYEQYF
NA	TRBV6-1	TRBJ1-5	TGTGCCAGCAGTGAACGAGAGGGGGGAGGGAATCAGCCCCAGCATTTT	CASSEREGGGNQPQHF
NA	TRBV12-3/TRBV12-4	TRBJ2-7	TGTGCCAGCAGTATGGAGGGCGAGCAGTACTTC	CASSMEGEQYF
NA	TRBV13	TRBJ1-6	TGTGCCAGCAGCTTCGGGAATTCACCCCTCCACTTT	CASSFGNSPLHF
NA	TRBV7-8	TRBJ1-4	TGTGCCAGCAGTGATACAGCTGCAACTAATGAAAAACTGTTTTTT	CASSDTAATNEKLFF
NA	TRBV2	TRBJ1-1	TGTGCCAACCTGGTCGTGAACACTGAAGCTTTCTTT	CANLVVNTEAFF
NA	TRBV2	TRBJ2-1	TGTGCCGGACTCGGCCTAGAGAATGAGCAGTTCTTC	CAGLGLENEQFF
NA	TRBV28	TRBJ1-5	TGTGCCAGCAGTCCCGGGACACCTAATCAGCCCCAGCATTTT	CASSPGTPNQPQHF
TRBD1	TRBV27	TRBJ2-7	TGTGCCAGCAGCTTAGGGACAGGCAACTACGAGCAGTACTTC	CASSLGTGNYEQYF
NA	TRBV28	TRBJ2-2	TGTGCCGCACGAGGGGGGAACACCGGGGAGCTGTTTTTT	CAARGGNTGELFF
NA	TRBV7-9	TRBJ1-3	TGTGCCAGCAGCTTCCCCCAACCCTCTGGAAACACCATATATTTT	CASSFPQPSGNTIYF
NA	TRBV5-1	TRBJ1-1	TGCGCCAGCTCAAATACAGGCGGAACTGAAGCTTTCTTT	CASSNTGGTEAFF